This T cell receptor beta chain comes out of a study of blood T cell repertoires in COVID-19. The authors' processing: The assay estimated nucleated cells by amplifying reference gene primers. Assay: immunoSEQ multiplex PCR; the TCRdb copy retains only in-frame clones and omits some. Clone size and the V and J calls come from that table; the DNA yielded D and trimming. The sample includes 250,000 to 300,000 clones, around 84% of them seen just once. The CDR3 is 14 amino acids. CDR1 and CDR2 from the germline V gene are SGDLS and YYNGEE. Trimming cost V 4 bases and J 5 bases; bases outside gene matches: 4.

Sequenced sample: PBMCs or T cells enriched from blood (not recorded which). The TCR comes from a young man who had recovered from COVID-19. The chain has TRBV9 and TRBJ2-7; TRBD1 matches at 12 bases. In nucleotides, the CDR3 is TGTGCCAGCAGCACGGGACAGGGGGCCAACGAGCAGTACTTC. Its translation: CASSTGQGANEQYF.